This T cell receptor (beta chain) was sequenced for a study of early T cells in non-severe SARS-CoV-2 infection. Study background: Sequencing of bulk RNA from unsorted whole blood was done, without chain pairing.

The CDR3 length is 14 residues. The germline gives CDR1 MDHEN, CDR2 SYDVKM. Unmatched junction bases numbered 6, after V lost 5 bases and J lost 2 bases. Overall study results and limits: Sequences matched to VDJdb favored anti-spike CD8 responses, while private and CD4 specificities were missed.

MiXCR, run by TCRdb on the 5' RACE reads, gives a single entry per CDR3 protein. The sample carries approximately 70,000 distinct CDR3 sequences, around 11% recorded once. Concerning this clonotype itself: Its antigen is not known.

This specimen consisted of whole blood, obtained at baseline. The V and J genes are TRBV28 and TRBJ2-7; 7 positions match TRBD1. The receptor's source is an adult who was a healthcare worker with PCR-confirmed SARS-CoV-2 infection or an uninfected control (not recorded which). Written as DNA, the CDR3 is TGTGCCAGCAGTAACGCCGGGACAGCCTACGAGCAGTACTTC. Amino acids: CASSNAGTAYEQYF.